Below, one T cell receptor (beta chain) is given with its context. Antigen unknown. The entry originates in a study of shared clonotypes between healthy human individuals. Across the study: Each donor's CD4 naive and CD4 memory cells filled three plates apiece, CD8 naive two, and CD8 memory one. Study observations and caveats: Researchers sampled blood only, noting tissue repertoires likely differ. Clonotype sharing among donors, it was expected, would be affected by sequencing depth.

Produced via immunoSEQ multiplex PCR; TCRdb's table is partial and in-frame only. This table holds hundreds of thousands of clones, 90% to 95% found once. CD45RO negativity and positive selection for CCR7 defined naive CD8 cells, a population that excluded terminally differentiated effector memory CD45RA+ cells. Germline CDR1 SEHNR, CDR2 FQNEAQ (reference sequence). V was clipped by 4 bases and J by 0 bases, with 13 bases between them. The CDR3 has 16 residues. Sequencing used naive CD8+ T cells sorted from blood. This TCR was sampled from a man younger than 45 in good health. The rearrangement links TRBV7-9 to TRBJ1-5; D uncertain. The DNA of the CDR3 is TGTGCCAGCAGCTCGAGCGGCGGATATAGCAATCAGCCCCAGCATTTT. Translated, it gives CASSSSGGYSNQPQHF.